This TCR beta chain was sequenced for a study of T cell responses to AZD1222 COVID-19 vaccine. Study-wide results and caveats: The breadth and depth of Spike-specific TCRs increased once two AZD1222 doses had been given.

As concerns this clone: No antigen is known for it.

Profiled with immunoSEQ multiplex PCR; TCRdb holds only in-frame clones, not every one. The data contain about 130,000 clones, roughly 85% of them singletons. Sequencing was performed on peripheral blood, taken on day 0 of MenACWY control vaccination. The TCR was taken from an adult in good health.

CDR3 loop: CASSLAVGSDYEQYF. In nucleotides, the CDR3 is TGTGCCAGCAGTCTAGCCGTGGGGAGCGACTACGAGCAGTACTTC. The chain links TRBV7-6 to TRBJ2-7; maybe TRBD2 (5 bases). The CDR3 loop spans 15 amino acids. Trimming left V 6 bases short and J 3 bases short, with 18 bases between. Germline V gene sequence: CDR1 SGHVS, CDR2 FNYEAQ. Looking up the rest from reference TRBV7-6 and TRBJ2-7 gives the full variable domain: GAGVSQSPRYKVTKRGQDVALRCDPISGHVSLYWYRQALGQGPEFLTYFNYEAQQDKSGLPNDRFSAERPEGSISTLTIQRTEQRDSAMYRCASSLAVGSDYEQYFGPGTRLTVT.